Below, 3 T cell receptor beta chains from the same sample are listed, as sequenced in a study of blood T cell repertoires in COVID-19. Here immunoSEQ multiplex PCR was the method, and the copy in TCRdb shows in-frame clones only, minus some. This sample has some 400,000 clones, with over 65% found just once. The sample comprised peripheral blood. Receptor source: a human donor with acute or convalescent COVID-19. The donor label of this sample is uncertain.

This rearrangement joins TRBV21-1 to TRBJ2-7; the listed D gene, TRBD1, was not tested against the DNA. TRBV21-1 is a pseudogene segment. There are 14 residues in the CDR3. CDR3 region: CASSKDRASYEQYF. CDR3 DNA sequence: TGTGCCAGCAGCAAAGACAGGGCCTCCTACGAGCAGTACTTC.

The chain couples TRBV4-1 to TRBJ1-2, with 8 positions matching TRBD1. CDR1 is MGHRA and CDR2 is YSYEKL in the germline V gene. There are 15 residues in the CDR3. V lost 1 base, J lost 4 bases, and 5 bases stayed unmatched. CDR3 DNA sequence: TGCGCCAGCAGCCAAGTCCGGACAGGGATCTATGGCTACACCTTC. It translates to CASSQVRTGIYGYTF.

The chain combines TRBV13 with TRBJ2-3; D unclear. The length of the CDR3 is 16 residues. Trimming removed 1 base at V and 2 bases at J, with 13 bases between. Per the germline V gene, CDR1 is PRHDT and CDR2 is FYEKMQ (reference sequence). Here the CDR3 DNA reads TGTGCCAGCAGCTTAGTAGGCCAGGCCTACACAGATACGCAGTATTTT. Translation: CASSLVGQAYTDTQYF.